Given below is one T cell receptor (beta chain) in context. What it binds is not known. The junction and the germline gene differ at one end; a read error may be behind it. Amplification used 60 Vbeta primers and 13 Jbeta primers. Measured with immunoSEQ multiplex PCR; TCRdb has only the in-frame clones, and not every one. This sample's table has tens of thousands of clones. This sample was included in a study of cytomegalovirus exposure and HLA in healthy donors. Study outcomes and limitations: The number of N-insertions in an Asian-associated ancestry cluster was reportedly below the 666-donor mean in a later analysis.

This CDR3 spans 13 amino acids. Germline CDR1 reads SGHDN; CDR2 reads FVKESK. The source material was PBMCs. The TCR originated in a male donor in good health and CMV-seronegative. The chain carries TRBV14 and TRBJ1-2; unclear D gene. The CDR3 DNA is TGTGCCAGCAGCCTTGGAGGCAACTCTGGCTACACCTTC. Translated, it gives CASSLGGNSGYTF.